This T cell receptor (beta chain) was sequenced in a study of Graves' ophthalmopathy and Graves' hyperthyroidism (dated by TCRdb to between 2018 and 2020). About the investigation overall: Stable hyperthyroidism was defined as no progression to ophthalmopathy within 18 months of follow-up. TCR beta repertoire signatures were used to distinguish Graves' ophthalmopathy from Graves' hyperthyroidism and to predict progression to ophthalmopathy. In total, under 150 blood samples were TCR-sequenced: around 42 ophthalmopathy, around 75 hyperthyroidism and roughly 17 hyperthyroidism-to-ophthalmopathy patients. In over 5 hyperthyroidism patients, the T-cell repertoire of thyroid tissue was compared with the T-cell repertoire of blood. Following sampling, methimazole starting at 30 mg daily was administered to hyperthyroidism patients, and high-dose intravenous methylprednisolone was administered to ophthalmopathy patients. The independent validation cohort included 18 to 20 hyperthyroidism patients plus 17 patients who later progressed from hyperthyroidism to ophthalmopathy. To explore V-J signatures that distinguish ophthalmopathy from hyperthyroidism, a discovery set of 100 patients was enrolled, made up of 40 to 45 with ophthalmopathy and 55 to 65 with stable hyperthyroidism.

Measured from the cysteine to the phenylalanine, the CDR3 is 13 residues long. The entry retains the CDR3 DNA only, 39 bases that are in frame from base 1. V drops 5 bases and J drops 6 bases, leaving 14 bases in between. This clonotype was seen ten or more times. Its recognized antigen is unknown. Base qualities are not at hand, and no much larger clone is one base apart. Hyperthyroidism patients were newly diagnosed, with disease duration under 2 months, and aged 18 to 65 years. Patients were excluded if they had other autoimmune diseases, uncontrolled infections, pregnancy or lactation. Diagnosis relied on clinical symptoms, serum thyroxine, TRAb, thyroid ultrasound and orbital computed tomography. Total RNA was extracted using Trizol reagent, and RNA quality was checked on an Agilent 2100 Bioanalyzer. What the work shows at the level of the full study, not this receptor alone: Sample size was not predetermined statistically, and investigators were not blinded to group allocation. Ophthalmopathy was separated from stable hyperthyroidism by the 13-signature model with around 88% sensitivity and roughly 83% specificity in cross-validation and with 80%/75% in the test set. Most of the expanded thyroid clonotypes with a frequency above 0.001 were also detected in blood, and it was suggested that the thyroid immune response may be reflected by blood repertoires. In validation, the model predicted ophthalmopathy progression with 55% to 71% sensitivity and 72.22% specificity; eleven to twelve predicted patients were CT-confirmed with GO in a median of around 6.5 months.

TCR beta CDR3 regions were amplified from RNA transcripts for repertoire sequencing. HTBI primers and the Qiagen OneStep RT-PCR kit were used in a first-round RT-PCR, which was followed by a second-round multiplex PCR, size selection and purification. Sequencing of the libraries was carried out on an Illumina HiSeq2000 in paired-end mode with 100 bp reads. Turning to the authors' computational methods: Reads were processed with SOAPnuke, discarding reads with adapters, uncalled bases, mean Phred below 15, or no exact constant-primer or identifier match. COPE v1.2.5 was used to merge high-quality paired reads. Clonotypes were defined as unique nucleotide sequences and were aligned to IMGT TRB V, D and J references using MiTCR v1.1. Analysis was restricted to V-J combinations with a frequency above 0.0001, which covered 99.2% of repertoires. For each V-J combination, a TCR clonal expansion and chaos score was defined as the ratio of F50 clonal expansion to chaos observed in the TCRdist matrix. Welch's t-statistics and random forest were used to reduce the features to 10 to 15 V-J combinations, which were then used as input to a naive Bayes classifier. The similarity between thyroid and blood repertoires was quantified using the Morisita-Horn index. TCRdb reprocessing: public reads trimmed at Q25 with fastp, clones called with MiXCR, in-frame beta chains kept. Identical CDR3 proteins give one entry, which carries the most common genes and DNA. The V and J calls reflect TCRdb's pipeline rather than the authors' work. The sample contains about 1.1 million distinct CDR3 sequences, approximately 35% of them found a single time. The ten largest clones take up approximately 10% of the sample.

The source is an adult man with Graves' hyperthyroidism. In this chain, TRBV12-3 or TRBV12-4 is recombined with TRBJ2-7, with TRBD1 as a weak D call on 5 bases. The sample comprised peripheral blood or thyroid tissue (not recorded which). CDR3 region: CASSQNTGFEQYF. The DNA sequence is TGTGCCAGCAGTCAAAATACAGGCTTCGAGCAGTACTTC.